The 10 T cell receptor beta chains given below trace back to one sample, sequenced in a study of blood T cell repertoires in COVID-19. The table came from immunoSEQ multiplex PCR; TCRdb's copy has only in-frame clones and leaves some out. Of roughly 30,000 clones in the sample, 81% were seen once. Sample: peripheral blood. The receptors were gathered from a woman aged 55-70 years with acute or convalescent COVID-19.

V and J are TRBV27 and TRBJ2-3; 10 bases match TRBD2. Unmatched junction bases numbered 1, after V lost 2 bases and J lost 2 bases. The CDR3 contains 15 residues. In germline, CDR1 is MNHEY, CDR2 SMNVEV (reference sequence). This chain's CDR3 is CASSLLAGATDTQYF. For the CDR3, the DNA is TGTGCCAGCAGTTTACTAGCGGGGGCCACAGATACGCAGTATTTT.

The chain links TRBV10-1 to TRBJ2-2; D remains unclear. The germline V gene has CDR1 WNHNN and CDR2 SYGVQD (reference sequence). This CDR3 has 15 amino acids. Trimming left V 2 bases short and J 2 bases short, with 9 bases between. In nucleotides, the CDR3 is TGCGCCAGCAGTGAGGGAGCGCATAACACCGGGGAGCTGTTTTTT. Its translation: CASSEGAHNTGELFF.

This sequence joins TRBV5-8 and TRBJ2-5; 10 bases agree with TRBD1. Germline values: CDR1 SGHTS, CDR2 YDEGEE. This CDR3 has 16 amino acids. With V trimmed by 0 bases and J by 5 bases, 7 bases remained unmatched. The CDR3 DNA is TGTGCCAGCAGCTTGGAGTGGACAGGGGGTCTGGAGACCCAGTACTTC. It is translated as CASSLEWTGGLETQYF.

V and J are TRBV7-6 and TRBJ1-1; a possible D gene is TRBD1 (5 bases). The CDR3 contains 17 residues. Per germline, CDR1 SGHVS and CDR2 FNYEAQ. V shed 1 base and J shed 3 bases, with 18 bases lying between them. This CDR3 is CASSLVPGRGSDTEAFF. DNA for the CDR3: TGTGCCAGCAGCTTAGTGCCGGGACGGGGGAGTGACACTGAAGCTTTCTTT.

This rearrangement joins TRBV5-1 to TRBJ1-1; D unresolved. The CDR3 is 14 amino acids. Germline V gene lookup returns CDR1 SGHRS and CDR2 YFSETQ. V was trimmed by 3 bases and J by 4 bases, leaving 13 bases between them. CDR3 protein: CASSSSGVGTEAFF. In DNA form, the CDR3 reads TGCGCCAGCAGCTCCTCCGGGGTGGGCACTGAAGCTTTCTTT.

Notes on this clone: Mismatch with germline at one junction end may stem from a read error. The rearrangement joins TRBV19 to TRBJ1-2; 8 positions match TRBD1. The CDR3 runs to 15 residues. Germline values: CDR1 LNHDA, CDR2 SQIVND (reference sequence). The CDR3 DNA follows: TGTGCCAGTAGTCTAGAAGGACAGGGCATCTATGGCTACACCTTC. It yields the protein CASSLEGQGIYGYTF.

A remark on this clone: This specimen includes other DNA sequences encoding the same CDR3. V and J are TRBV3-1 (or the pseudogene TRBV3-2) and TRBJ1-2; TRBD1 aligns across 7 bases. The trim removed 4 bases at V and 4 bases at J, leaving 0 bases unmatched. The CDR3 extends over 12 amino acids. The germline CDR1 and CDR2 sequences are LGHDT and YNNKEL (reference sequence). The DNA for the CDR3 is TGTGCCAGCAGCCGACAGGGCTATGGCTACACCTTC. Amino acids: CASSRQGYGYTF.

This clone has just one count. CDR3 residues: CASQGRGLNTEAFF. CDR3 nucleotides: TGTGCCAGCCAGGGGAGAGGTCTGAACACTGAAGCTTTCTTT. The chain combines TRBV6-5 with TRBJ1-1, with D possibly being TRBD1 (6 bases). Deletions cut 8 bases from V and 0 bases from J, with 13 bases between. Looked up from germline, CDR1 is MNHEY and CDR2 is SVGAGI. The CDR3 covers 14 residues.

This chain joins TRBV5-6 and TRBJ2-1; TRBD2 matches 9 bases. The J segment lost 4 bases and the V segment lost 3 bases, leaving 8 bases of the junction unmatched. Germline V CDR1 and CDR2: SGHDT, YYEEEE. There are 16 residues in the CDR3. The CDR3 DNA reads as TGTGCCAGCAGCTACGAAGTCCTAGCGGGGTACAATGAGCAGTTCTTC. This gives the protein CASSYEVLAGYNEQFF.

V usage is TRBV29-1 and J usage is TRBJ2-7, with D hard to call. The CDR3 totals 12 residues. The ends were cut back, 4 bases at V and 3 bases at J, with 10 bases in the middle. CDR1 and CDR2 from the germline V gene are SQVTM and ANQGSEA. The CDR3, as DNA: TGCAGCGTTGGTGGTCAGTACTACGAGCAGTACTTC. Translation: CSVGGQYYEQYF.